The TCR beta chain under discussion was sequenced for a study of metastatic and nonmetastatic thyroid tumors. The wider study: Where malignant and benign thyroid patients were concerned, repertoires were compared across blood and tumor or nodule tissue. Study-wide results and limits: As reported, TCR beta diversity in blood and tumor was significantly higher in malignant thyroid tumors than in benign nodules.

Before thyroid surgery, none of the patients had received any treatment. The CDR3 has 14 residues. The germline V and J ends were trimmed by 6 bases and 2 bases, with 13 bases remaining between them. Germline V gene sequence: CDR1 SEHNR, CDR2 FQNEAQ (reference sequence). Original analysis: To classify distant metastasis in papillary thyroid cancer, a model was built from CDR3 differences across clinicopathological groups. TCRdb re-analyzed the PCR reads through MiXCR. TCRdb's processing, not the study's, gives the V and J calls here. This table holds 55,000 or so clones, around a sixth found once. This clone appeared many times. Its specificity is not known.

The gene calls are TRBV7-9 and TRBJ2-5; perhaps TRBD2 as D (6 bases). The clonotype comes from a female donor with papillary thyroid cancer or a benign thyroid nodule (not recorded which). Some clones in this sample may be carry-over from other donors' samples. Material for sequencing was blood. This CDR3 is CASREGTRQETQYF. The DNA for the CDR3 is TGTGCCAGCAGGGAGGGGACCCGGCAAGAGACCCAGTACTTC.